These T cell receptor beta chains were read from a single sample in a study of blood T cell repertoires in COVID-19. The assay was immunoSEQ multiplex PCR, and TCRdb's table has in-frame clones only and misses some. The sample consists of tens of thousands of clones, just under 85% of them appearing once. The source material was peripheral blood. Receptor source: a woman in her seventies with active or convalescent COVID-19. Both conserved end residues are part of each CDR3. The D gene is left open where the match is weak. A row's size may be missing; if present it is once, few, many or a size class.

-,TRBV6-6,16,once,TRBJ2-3,CASSRPATDKPNTQYF,TGTGCCAGCAGTCGACCCGCCACGGACAAACCTAATACGCAGTATTTT
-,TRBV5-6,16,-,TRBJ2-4,CASSLFRGPGENIQYF,TGTGCCAGCAGCTTGTTCAGGGGACCCGGAGAAAACATTCAGTACTTC
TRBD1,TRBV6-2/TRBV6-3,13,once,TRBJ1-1,CASSYDRGTEAFF,TGTGCCAGCAGTTACGACAGGGGCACTGAAGCTTTCTTT
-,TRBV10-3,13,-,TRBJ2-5,CAISLSGKETQYF,TGTGCCATCAGTCTATCAGGGAAGGAGACCCAGTACTTC
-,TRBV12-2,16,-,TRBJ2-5,CASRFTSRAVQETQYF,TGTGCAAGTCGCTTCACCTCCAGAGCGGTCCAAGAGACCCAGTACTTC
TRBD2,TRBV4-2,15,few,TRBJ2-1,CASSPLAGGANEQFF,TGTGCCAGCAGTCCTCTAGCGGGGGGGGCTAATGAGCAGTTCTTC
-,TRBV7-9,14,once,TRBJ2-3,CASSQGGFADTQYF,TGTGCCAGCAGCCAAGGGGGTTTCGCAGATACGCAGTATTTT
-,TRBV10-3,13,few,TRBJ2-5,CAISEAGQETQYF,TGTGCCATCAGTGAGGCGGGGCAAGAGACCCAGTACTTC
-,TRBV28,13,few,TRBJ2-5,CASSYGGQETQYF,TGTGCCAGCAGCTACGGCGGCCAAGAGACCCAGTACTTC
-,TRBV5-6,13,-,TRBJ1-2,CASSLRGLYGYTF,TGTGCCAGCAGCCTCAGGGGCCTTTACGGCTACACCTTC
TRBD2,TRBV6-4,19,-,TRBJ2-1,CASRATGGRTLSSYNEQFF,TGTGCCAGCAGAGCGACGGGGGGGCGAACACTAAGCTCCTACAATGAGCAGTTCTTC
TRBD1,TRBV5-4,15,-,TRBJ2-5,CASSMGQGSGETQYF,TGTGCCAGCAGCATGGGACAGGGTAGTGGGGAGACCCAGTACTTC
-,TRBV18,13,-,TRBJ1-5,CASSPHSNQPQHF,TGTGCCAGCTCACCCCATAGCAATCAGCCCCAGCATTTT
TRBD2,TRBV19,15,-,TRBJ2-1,CASSISLADYNEQFF,TGTGCCAGTAGTATCTCTCTAGCGGATTACAATGAGCAGTTCTTC
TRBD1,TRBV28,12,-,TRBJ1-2,CASKTGGHGYTF,TGTGCCAGCAAGACAGGGGGTCATGGCTACACCTTC
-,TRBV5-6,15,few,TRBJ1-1,CASSLGYGGGSEAFF,TGTGCCAGCAGCTTGGGGTACGGGGGTGGGTCTGAAGCTTTCTTT
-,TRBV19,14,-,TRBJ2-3,CASSIAAGPDTQYF,TGTGCCAGTAGTATAGCCGCCGGTCCCGATACGCAGTATTTT
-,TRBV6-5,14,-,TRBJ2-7,CASRGDRPPYEQYF,TGTGCCAGCAGGGGTGACAGGCCTCCCTACGAGCAGTACTTC
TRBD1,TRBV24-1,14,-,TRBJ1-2,CATSDRTGRYGYTF,TGTGCCACCAGTGATCGGACAGGGCGCTATGGCTACACCTTC
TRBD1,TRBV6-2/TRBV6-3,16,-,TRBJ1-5,CASSYPVTGGYQPQHF,TGTGCCAGCAGTTACCCCGTGACAGGGGGCTATCAGCCCCAGCATTTT
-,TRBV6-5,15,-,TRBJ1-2,CASSYYFQGTWGYTF,TGTGCCAGCAGTTACTACTTCCAGGGGACATGGGGCTACACCTTC
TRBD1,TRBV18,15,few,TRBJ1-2,CASSPTGQGSYGYTF,TGTGCCAGCTCCCCGACCGGACAGGGGAGCTATGGCTACACCTTC
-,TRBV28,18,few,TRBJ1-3,CASSSLTTGKNSGNTIYF,TGTGCCAGCAGTTCCCTAACTACAGGGAAGAATTCTGGAAACACCATATATTTT
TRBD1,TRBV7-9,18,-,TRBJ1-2,CASSPTLAGGKSNYGYTF,TGTGCCAGCAGCCCGACTTTAGCAGGGGGGAAATCTAACTATGGCTACACCTTC
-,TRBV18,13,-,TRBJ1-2,CASSLESNYGYTF,TGTGCCAGCTCACTAGAATCTAACTATGGCTACACCTTC
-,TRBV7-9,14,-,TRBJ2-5,CASSLVSQGETQYF,TGTGCCAGCAGCTTAGTGTCCCAGGGGGAGACCCAGTACTTC
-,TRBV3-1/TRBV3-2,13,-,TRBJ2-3,CASSYRGTDTQYF,TGTGCCAGCAGTTACAGGGGCACAGATACGCAGTATTTT
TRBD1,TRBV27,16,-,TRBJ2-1,CASSPGTGGYNNEQFF,TGTGCCAGCAGTCCCGGGACAGGGGGCTATAACAATGAGCAGTTCTTC
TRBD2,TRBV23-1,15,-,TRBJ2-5,CASSNGTSGQETQYF,TGCGCCAGCAGTAATGGGACTAGCGGGCAAGAGACCCAGTACTTC
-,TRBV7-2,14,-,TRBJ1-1,CASSLANRNTEAFF,TGTGCCAGCAGCTTAGCGAACAGGAACACTGAAGCTTTCTTT
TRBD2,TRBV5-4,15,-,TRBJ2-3,CASPSLAGAMRTQYF,TGTGCCAGCCCTTCTCTAGCGGGGGCGATGAGAACGCAGTATTTT
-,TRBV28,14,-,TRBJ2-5,CASSPRTGGKTQYF,TGTGCCAGCAGCCCACGGACCGGGGGAAAGACCCAGTACTTC
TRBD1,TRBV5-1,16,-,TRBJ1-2,CASSSADRLWEEGYTF,TGCGCCAGCAGCTCTGCGGACAGGTTATGGGAGGAAGGCTACACCTTC
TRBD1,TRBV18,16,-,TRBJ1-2,CASSPEGTAPNYGYTF,TGTGCCAGCTCACCAGAGGGGACAGCCCCTAACTATGGCTACACCTTC
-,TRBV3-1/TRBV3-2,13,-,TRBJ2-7,CASSPPGSYEQYF,TGTGCCAGCAGCCCACCAGGCTCCTACGAGCAGTACTTC
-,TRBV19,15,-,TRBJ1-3,CASSIKPGPGNTIYF,TGTGCCAGTAGTATAAAGCCAGGGCCAGGAAACACCATATATTTT
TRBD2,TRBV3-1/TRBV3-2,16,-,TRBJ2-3,CASSPSQRGRTDTQYF,TGTGCCAGCAGCCCCTCGCAGCGGGGGCGCACAGATACGCAGTATTTT
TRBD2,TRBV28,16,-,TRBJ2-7,CASTASGGLTSYEQYF,TGTGCCAGCACCGCTAGCGGGGGCCTAACCTCCTACGAGCAGTACTTC
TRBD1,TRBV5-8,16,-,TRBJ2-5,CASRNRDRRAQETQYF,TGTGCCAGCAGAAACCGGGACAGGAGGGCGCAAGAGACCCAGTACTTC
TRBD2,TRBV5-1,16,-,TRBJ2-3,CASSRQLAGEGDTQYF,TGCGCCAGCAGTCGTCAGCTAGCGGGGGAGGGAGATACGCAGTATTTT
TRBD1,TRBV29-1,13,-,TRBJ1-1,CSVAGTGGTEAFF,TGCAGCGTCGCCGGGACAGGGGGAACTGAAGCTTTCTTT
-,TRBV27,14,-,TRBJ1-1,CASIGGQLHTEAFF,TGTGCCAGCATTGGAGGACAGCTACACACTGAAGCTTTCTTT
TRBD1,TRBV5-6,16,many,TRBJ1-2,CASSWGQGAINYGYTF,TGTGCCAGCAGCTGGGGACAGGGGGCCATCAACTATGGCTACACCTTC
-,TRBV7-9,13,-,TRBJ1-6,CASSLGSNSPLHF,TGTGCCAGCAGCTTAGGTAGTAATTCACCCCTCCACTTT
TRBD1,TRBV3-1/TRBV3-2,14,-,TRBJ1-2,CASSLQGADYGYTF,TGTGCCAGCAGCCTACAGGGGGCCGACTATGGCTACACCTTC
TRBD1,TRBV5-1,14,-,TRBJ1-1,CASSTTGLNTEAFF,TGCGCCAGCAGCACGACAGGGTTGAACACTGAAGCTTTCTTT
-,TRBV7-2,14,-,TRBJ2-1,CASSEESGYNEQFF,TGTGCCAGCAGCGAGGAGTCCGGTTACAATGAGCAGTTCTTC
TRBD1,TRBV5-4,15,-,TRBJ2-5,CASSPPGQPRETQYF,TGTGCCAGCAGCCCACCGGGACAGCCAAGAGAGACCCAGTACTTC
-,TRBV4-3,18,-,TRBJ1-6,CASSRQIQASDMTSPLHF,TGCGCCAGCAGCCGACAAATACAGGCTTCCGACATGACCTCACCCCTCCACTTT
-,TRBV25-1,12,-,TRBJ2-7,CASSDYLYEQYF,TGTGCCAGCAGTGACTACCTCTACGAGCAGTACTTC
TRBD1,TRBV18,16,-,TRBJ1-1,CATAEQGARGNTEAFF,TGTGCCACCGCAGAACAGGGGGCAAGGGGGAACACTGAAGCTTTCTTT
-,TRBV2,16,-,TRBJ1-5,CASSEADSTRGQPQHF,TGTGCCAGCAGTGAAGCTGACTCGACAAGGGGGCAGCCCCAGCATTTT
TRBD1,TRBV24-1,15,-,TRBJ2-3,CATSDPTGSVDTQYF,TGTGCCACCAGTGATCCGACAGGGAGTGTAGATACGCAGTATTTT